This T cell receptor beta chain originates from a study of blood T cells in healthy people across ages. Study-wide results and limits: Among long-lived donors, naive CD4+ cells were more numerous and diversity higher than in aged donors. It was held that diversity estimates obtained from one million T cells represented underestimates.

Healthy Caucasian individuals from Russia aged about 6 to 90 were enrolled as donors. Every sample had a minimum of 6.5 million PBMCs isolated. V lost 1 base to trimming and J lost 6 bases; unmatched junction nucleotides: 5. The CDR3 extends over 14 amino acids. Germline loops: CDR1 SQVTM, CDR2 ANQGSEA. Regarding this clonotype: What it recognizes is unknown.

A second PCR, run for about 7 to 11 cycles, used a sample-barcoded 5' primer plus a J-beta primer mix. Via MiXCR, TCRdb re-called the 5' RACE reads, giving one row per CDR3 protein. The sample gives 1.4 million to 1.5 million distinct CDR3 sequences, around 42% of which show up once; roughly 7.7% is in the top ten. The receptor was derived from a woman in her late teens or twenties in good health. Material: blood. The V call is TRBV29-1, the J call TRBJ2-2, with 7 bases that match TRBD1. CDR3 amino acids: CSVEGKQGSGELFF. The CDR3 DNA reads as TGCAGCGTTGAAGGGAAACAGGGGTCCGGGGAGCTGTTTTTT.